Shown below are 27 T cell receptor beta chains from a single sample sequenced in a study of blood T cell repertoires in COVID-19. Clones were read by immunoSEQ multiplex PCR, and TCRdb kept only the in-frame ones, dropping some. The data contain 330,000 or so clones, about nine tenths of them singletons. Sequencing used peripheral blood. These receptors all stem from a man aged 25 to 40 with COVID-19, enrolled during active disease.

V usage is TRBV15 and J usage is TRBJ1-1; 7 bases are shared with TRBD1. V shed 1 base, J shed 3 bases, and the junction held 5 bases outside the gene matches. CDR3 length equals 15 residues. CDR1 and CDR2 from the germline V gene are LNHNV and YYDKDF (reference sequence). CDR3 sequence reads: CATSRAGGGYTEAFF. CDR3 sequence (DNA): TGTGCCACCAGCAGAGCAGGAGGGGGCTACACTGAAGCTTTCTTT.

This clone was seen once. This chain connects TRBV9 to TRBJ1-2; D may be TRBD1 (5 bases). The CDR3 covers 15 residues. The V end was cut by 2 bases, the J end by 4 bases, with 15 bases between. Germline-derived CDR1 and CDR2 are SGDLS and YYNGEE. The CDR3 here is CASSVGNRQTYGYTF. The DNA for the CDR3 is TGTGCCAGCAGCGTGGGTAATCGACAGACCTATGGCTACACCTTC.

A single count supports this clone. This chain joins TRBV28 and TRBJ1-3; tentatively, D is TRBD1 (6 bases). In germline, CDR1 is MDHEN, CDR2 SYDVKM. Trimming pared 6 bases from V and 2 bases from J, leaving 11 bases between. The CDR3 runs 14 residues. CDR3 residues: CASRGQLAGNTIYF. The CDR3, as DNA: TGTGCCAGCAGAGGACAGTTGGCTGGAAACACCATATATTTT.

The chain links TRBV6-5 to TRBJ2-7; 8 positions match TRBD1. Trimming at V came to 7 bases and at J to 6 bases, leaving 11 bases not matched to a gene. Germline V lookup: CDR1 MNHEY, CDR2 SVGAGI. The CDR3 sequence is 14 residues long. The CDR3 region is CASTFRTGFSEQYF. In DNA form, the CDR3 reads TGTGCCAGCACTTTCAGGACAGGGTTTTCCGAGCAGTACTTC.

DNA of the CDR3: TGTGCCAGCAGCCCACACGGACAGGGGGCGCAAGGCTACACCTTC. Amino acids: CASSPHGQGAQGYTF. The chain employs TRBV7-3 and TRBJ1-2; 11 bases align to TRBD1. The CDR3 length is 15 residues. Germline lookup yields CDR1 SGHTA and CDR2 FQGTGA. V trimming: 5 bases; J trimming: 8 bases; junction bases outside the gene matches: 10. The variable domain in full, completed from reference TRBV7-3 and TRBJ1-2, reads GAGVSQTPSNKVTEKGKYVELRCDPISGHTALYWYRQSLGQGPEFLIYFQGTGAADDSGLPNDRFFAVRPEGSVSTLKIQRTERGDSAVYLCASSPHGQGAQGYTFGSGTRLTVV.

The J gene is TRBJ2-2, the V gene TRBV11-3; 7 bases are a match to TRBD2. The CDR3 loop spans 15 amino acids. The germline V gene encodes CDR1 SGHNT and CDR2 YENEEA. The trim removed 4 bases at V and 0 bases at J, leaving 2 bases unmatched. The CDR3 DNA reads TGTGCCAGCAGCTCGAGCGGGACGAACACCGGGGAGCTGTTTTTT. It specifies CASSSSGTNTGELFF.

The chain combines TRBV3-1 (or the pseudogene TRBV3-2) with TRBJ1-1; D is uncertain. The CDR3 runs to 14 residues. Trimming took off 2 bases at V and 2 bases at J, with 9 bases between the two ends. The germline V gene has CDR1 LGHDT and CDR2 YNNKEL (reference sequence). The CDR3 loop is CASSQSSGNTEAFF. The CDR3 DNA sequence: TGTGCCAGCAGCCAAAGCTCGGGAAACACTGAAGCTTTCTTT.

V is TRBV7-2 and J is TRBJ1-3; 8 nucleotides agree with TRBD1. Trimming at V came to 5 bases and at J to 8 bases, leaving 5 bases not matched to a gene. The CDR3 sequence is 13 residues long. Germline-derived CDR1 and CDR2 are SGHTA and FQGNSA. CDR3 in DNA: TGTGCCAGCAGCCAGGACAGGGCGGACACCATATATTTT. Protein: CASSQDRADTIYF.

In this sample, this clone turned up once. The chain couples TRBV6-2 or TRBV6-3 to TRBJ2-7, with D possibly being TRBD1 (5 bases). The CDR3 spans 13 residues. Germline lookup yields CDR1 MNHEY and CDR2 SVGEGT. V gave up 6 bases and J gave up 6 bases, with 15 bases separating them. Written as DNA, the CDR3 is TGTGCCAGCAGCACTACAGGAAGACGCGAGCAGTACTTC. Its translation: CASSTTGRREQYF.

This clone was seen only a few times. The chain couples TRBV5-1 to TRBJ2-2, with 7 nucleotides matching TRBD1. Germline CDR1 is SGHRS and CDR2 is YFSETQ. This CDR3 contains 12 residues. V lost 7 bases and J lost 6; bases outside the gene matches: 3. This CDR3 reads CASGQAAGELFF. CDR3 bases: TGCGCCAGCGGACAGGCGGCCGGGGAGCTGTTTTTT. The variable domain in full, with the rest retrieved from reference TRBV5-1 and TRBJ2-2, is KAGVTQTPRYLIKTRGQQVTLSCSPISGHRSVSWYQQTPGQGLQFLFEYFSETQRNKGNFPGRFSGRQFSNSRSEMNVSTLELGDSALYLCASGQAAGELFFGEGSRLTVL.

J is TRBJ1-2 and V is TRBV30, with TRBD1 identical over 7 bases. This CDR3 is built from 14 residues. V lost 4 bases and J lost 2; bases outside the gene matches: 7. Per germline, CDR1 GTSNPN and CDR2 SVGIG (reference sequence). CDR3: CAWIQGGSNYGYTF. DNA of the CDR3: TGTGCCTGGATTCAGGGGGGAAGCAACTATGGCTACACCTTC.

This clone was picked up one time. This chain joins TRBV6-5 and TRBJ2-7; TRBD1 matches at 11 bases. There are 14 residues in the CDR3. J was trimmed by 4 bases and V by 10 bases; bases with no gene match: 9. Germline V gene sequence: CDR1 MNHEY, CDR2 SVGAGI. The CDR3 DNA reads TGTGCCACCTCGCCGGACAGGGGGCTATACGAGCAGTACTTC. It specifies CATSPDRGLYEQYF.

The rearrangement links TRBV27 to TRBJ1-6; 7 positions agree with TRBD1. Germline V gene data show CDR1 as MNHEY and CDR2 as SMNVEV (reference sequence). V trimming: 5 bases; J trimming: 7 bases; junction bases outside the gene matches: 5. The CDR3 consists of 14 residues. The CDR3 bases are TGTGCCAGCAGTCCGGACAGGAACAATTCACCCCTCCACTTT. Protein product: CASSPDRNNSPLHF.

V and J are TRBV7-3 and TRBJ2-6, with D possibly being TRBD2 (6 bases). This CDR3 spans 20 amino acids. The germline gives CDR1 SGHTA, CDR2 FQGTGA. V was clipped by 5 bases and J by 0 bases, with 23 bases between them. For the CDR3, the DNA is TGTGCCAGCAGCCCCGGGACTGTAGCCCTTATGAGCTCTGGGGCCAACGTCCTGACTTTC. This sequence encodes CASSPGTVALMSSGANVLTF. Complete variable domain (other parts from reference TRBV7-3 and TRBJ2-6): GAGVSQTPSNKVTEKGKYVELRCDPISGHTALYWYRQSLGQGPEFLIYFQGTGAADDSGLPNDRFFAVRPEGSVSTLKIQRTERGDSAVYLCASSPGTVALMSSGANVLTFGAGSRLTVL.

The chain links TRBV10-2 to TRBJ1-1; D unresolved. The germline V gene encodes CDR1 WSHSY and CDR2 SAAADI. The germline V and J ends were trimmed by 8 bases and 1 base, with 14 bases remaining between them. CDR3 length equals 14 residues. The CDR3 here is CASQPWRGNTEAFF. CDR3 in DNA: TGCGCCAGCCAACCATGGCGGGGGAACACTGAAGCTTTCTTT.

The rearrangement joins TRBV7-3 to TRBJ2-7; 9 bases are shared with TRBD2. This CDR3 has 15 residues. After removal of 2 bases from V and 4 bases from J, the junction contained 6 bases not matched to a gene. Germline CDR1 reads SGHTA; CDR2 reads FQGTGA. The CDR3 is CASSLEAGGFYEQYF. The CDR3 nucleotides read TGTGCCAGCAGCTTAGAGGCGGGGGGGTTTTACGAGCAGTACTTC.

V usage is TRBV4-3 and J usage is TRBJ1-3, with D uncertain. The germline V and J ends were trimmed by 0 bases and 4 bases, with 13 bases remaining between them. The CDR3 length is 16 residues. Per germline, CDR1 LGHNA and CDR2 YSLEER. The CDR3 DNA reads TGCGCCAGCAGCCAAGAACCCACGGCGAGGGGAAACACCATATATTTT. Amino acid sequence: CASSQEPTARGNTIYF.

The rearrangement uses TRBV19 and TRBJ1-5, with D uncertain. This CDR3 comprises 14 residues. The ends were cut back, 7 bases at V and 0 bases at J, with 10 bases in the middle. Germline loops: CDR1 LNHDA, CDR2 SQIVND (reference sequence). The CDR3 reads CASTDGDSNQPQHF. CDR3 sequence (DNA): TGTGCCAGTACCGACGGGGATAGCAATCAGCCCCAGCATTTT. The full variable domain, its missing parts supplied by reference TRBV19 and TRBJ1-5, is DGGITQSPKYLFRKEGQNVTLSCEQNLNHDAMYWYRQDPGQGLRLIYYSQIVNDFQKGDIAEGYSVSREKKESFPLTVTSAQKNPTAFYLCASTDGDSNQPQHFGDGTRLSIL.

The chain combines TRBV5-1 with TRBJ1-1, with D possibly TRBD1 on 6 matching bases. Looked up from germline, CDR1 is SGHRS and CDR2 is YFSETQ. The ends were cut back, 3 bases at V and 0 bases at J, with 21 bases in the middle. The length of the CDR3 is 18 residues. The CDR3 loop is CASSYGDRHHQMNTEAFF. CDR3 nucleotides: TGCGCCAGCAGCTACGGAGACAGGCACCACCAAATGAACACTGAAGCTTTCTTT.

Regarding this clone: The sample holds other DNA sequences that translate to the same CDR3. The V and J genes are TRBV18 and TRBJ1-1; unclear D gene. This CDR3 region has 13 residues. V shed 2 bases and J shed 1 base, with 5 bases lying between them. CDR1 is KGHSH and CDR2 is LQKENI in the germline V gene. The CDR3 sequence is CASSPTENTEAFF. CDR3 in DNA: TGTGCCAGCTCACCAACAGAGAACACTGAAGCTTTCTTT.

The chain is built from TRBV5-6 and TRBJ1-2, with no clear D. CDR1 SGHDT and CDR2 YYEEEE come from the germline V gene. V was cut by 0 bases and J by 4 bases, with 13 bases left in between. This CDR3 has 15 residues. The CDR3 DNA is TGTGCCAGCAGCTTGGAGGAGGGCTATTTCTATGGCTACACCTTC. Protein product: CASSLEEGYFYGYTF.

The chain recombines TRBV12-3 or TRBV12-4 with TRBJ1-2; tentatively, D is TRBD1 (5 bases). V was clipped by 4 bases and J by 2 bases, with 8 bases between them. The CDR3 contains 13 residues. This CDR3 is CASSSTANYGYTF. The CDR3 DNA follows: TGTGCCAGCAGTTCGACAGCGAACTATGGCTACACCTTC.

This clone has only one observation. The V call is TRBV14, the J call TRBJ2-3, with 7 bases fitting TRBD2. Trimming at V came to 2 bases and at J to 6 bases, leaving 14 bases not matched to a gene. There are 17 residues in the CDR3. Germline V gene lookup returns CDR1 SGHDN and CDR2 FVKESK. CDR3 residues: CASSQPYGTSERDTQYF. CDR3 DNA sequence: TGTGCCAGCAGCCAACCGTATGGCACTAGCGAAAGGGATACGCAGTATTTT.

The CDR3 DNA follows: TGCGCCAGCAGTGACATAGCCAAAAACATTCAGTACTTC. It yields the protein CASSDIAKNIQYF. This chain links TRBV10-2 with TRBJ2-4; unclear D gene. Deletions cut 3 bases from V and 0 bases from J, with 3 bases between. Germline CDR1 and CDR2: WSHSY and SAAADI. The CDR3 is made up of 13 amino acids.

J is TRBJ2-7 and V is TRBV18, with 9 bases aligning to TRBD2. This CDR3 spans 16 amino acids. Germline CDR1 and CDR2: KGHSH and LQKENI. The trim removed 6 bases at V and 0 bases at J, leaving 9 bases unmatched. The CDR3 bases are TGTGCCAGCTCGCCGACTAGCGGAGGCAGCTCCTACGAGCAGTACTTC. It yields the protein CASSPTSGGSSYEQYF. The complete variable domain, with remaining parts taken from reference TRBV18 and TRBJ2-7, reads NAGVMQNPRHLVRRRGQEARLRCSPMKGHSHVYWYRQLPEEGLKFMVYLQKENIIDESGMPKERFSAEFPKEGPSILRIQQVVRGDSAAYFCASSPTSGGSSYEQYFGPGTRLTVT.

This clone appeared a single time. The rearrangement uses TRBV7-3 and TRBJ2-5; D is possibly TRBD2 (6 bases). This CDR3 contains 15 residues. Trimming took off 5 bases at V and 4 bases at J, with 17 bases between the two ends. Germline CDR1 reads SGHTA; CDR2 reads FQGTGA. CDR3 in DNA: TGTGCCAGCAGCCTCTGGGCCGGGAGTGGAGAGACCCAGTACTTC. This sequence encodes CASSLWAGSGETQYF.

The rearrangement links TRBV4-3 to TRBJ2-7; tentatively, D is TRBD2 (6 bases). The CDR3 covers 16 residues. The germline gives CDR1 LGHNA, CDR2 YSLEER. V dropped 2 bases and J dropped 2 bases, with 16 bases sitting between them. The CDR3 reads CASSQLRDRSTYEQYF. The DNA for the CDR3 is TGCGCCAGCAGCCAATTGCGGGATAGGAGCACCTACGAGCAGTACTTC.